The source of this TCR beta chain is a study of tumor-infiltrating lymphocytes in primary liver carcinoma. Findings and caveats of the study: Merely some 8-24% of top clones spanned all five tumor regions.

This CDR3 contains 14 residues. The V and J ends lost 5 bases and 8 bases respectively, with 15 bases between them. The sample holds many counts of this clonotype. Antigen: not known. Total RNA and DNA came together from approximately 20-30 mg of bulk tissue without cell sorting. Priming with a constant-region primer yielded TCR beta cDNA from roughly 500 ng total RNA. Libraries for TCR beta were built through three nested multiplex PCR rounds, which together made up a slightly modified ARM-PCR procedure. Running 10 cycles apiece, the first two PCR rounds relied on TRBV1-TRBV30 forward primers together with a C-beta reverse primer. From the multiplex PCR reads, TCRdb called clonotypes with MiXCR, one entry per CDR3 protein. The sample lists roughly 120,000 distinct CDR3 sequences; 64% were seen once.

This TCR was recovered from an older woman with primary liver carcinoma and hepatitis B virus infection. Sequenced input: liver tumor tissue from sampling region 3. Stated subset: tumor region T3, left-lateral pole. The chain is built from TRBV12-3 or TRBV12-4 and TRBJ1-4; maybe TRBD1 (6 bases). The CDR3 DNA follows: TGTGCCAGCAGTCCGCAGGGGCAAGGGGAAAAACTGTTTTTT. It specifies CASSPQGQGEKLFF.